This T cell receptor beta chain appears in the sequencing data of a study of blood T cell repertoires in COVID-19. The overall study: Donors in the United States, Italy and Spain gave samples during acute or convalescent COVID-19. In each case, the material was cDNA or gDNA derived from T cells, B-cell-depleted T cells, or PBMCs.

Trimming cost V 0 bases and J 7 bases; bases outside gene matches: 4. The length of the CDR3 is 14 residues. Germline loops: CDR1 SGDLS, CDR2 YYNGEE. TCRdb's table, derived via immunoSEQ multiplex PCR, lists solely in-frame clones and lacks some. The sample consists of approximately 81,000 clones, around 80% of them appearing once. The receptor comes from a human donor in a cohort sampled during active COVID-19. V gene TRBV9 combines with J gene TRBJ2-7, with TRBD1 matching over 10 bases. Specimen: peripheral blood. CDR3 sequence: CASSVGDRGGEQYF. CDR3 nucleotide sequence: TGTGCCAGCAGCGTAGGGGACAGGGGCGGAGAGCAGTACTTC.